The 8 T cell receptor beta chains given below trace back to one sample, sequenced in a study of T-cell memory formation after mild COVID-19 (dated by TCRdb to the early 2020s). The library was produced with 5' RACE. TCRdb records Illumina NovaSeq 6000 as the sequencer. TCRdb passed the public sequencing reads through fastp at Q25 and MiXCR, retaining productive beta sequences. Every entry covers one CDR3 protein and lists the most common genes and DNA from its rows. Across this sample there are roughly 99,000 distinct CDR3 sequences, with under 15% seen only once. Less than 45% of the sample is held by the ten biggest clonotypes. Sample: PBMCs or a T cell subset sorted from them (not recorded which). These receptors were taken from a man younger than 35 who had mild COVID-19 (a few samples of this study predate the infection). The sample titles of this study are shuffled in the database, so cell type and time point are left out; the donor was told from shared clones.

J is TRBJ1-1 and V is TRBV6-6; tentatively, D is TRBD1 (6 bases). V lost 5 bases and J lost 11, with 18 bases in between. Germline values: CDR1 MNHNY, CDR2 SVGAGI (reference sequence). The CDR3 runs 13 residues. As DNA, the CDR3 is TGTGCCAGCAGTGGGACATGGGGCGTTGGGGCTTTCTTT. It yields the protein CASSGTWGVGAFF.

This chain links TRBV7-9 with TRBJ2-1, with D possibly being TRBD2 (6 bases). Germline CDR1 and CDR2: SEHNR and FQNEAQ (reference sequence). The CDR3 is 16 amino acids. Between the trimmed V and J ends, which lost 1 base and 0 bases, there was a span of 10 bases. The CDR3 protein is CASSLGAGPSYNEQFF. CDR3 DNA: TGTGCCAGCAGCTTAGGCGCGGGGCCCTCCTACAATGAGCAGTTCTTC. The full variable domain, with the rest looked up from reference TRBV7-9 and TRBJ2-1, is DTGVSQNPRHKITKRGQNVTFRCDPISEHNRLYWYRQTLGQGPEFLTYFQNEAQLEKSRLLSDRFSAERPKGSFSTLEIQRTEQGDSAMYLCASSLGAGPSYNEQFFGPGTRLTVL.

This clonotype has a handful of counts. V usage is TRBV19 and J usage is TRBJ1-5; no definite D call. V was cut by 7 bases and J by 0 bases, with 10 bases left in between. The CDR3 is 14 amino acids. Germline lookup yields CDR1 LNHDA and CDR2 SQIVND (reference sequence). The CDR3 here is CASKVYRSNQPQHF. CDR3 DNA sequence: TGTGCCAGTAAGGTTTACCGTAGCAATCAGCCCCAGCATTTT. Using reference TRBV19 and TRBJ1-5 for the parts outside the CDR3, the full variable domain is DGGITQSPKYLFRKEGQNVTLSCEQNLNHDAMYWYRQDPGQGLRLIYYSQIVNDFQKGDIAEGYSVSREKKESFPLTVTSAQKNPTAFYLCASKVYRSNQPQHFGDGTRLSIL.

This clonotype is medium-sized (0.01 to 0.1%) within its sample. The rearrangement uses TRBV7-9 and TRBJ1-1, with D perhaps matching TRBD1 (5 bases). The ends were cut back, 5 bases at V and 5 bases at J, with 9 bases in the middle. Germline V gene sequence: CDR1 SEHNR, CDR2 FQNEAQ (reference sequence). The CDR3 is 12 amino acids. Here the CDR3 reads CASSPGQTEAFF. In DNA form, the CDR3 reads TGTGCCAGCAGCCCCGGACAAACTGAAGCTTTCTTT.

A few counts support this clonotype. The chain employs TRBV20-1 and TRBJ2-1, with D perhaps TRBD2 (6 bases). This CDR3 region has 15 residues. V lost 5 bases, J lost 7 bases, and 21 bases lay in between. Germline CDR1 and CDR2: DFQATT and SNEGSKA (reference sequence). CDR3 protein: CSAEDYSISGNEQFF. CDR3 bases: TGCAGTGCTGAGGACTACTCGATATCGGGAAATGAGCAGTTCTTC.

This clonotype was counted at least ten times. This chain connects TRBV5-1 to TRBJ1-1; TRBD1 matches at 7 bases. The germline gives CDR1 SGHRS, CDR2 YFSETQ. With 0 bases clipped from V and 12 bases from J, the junction kept 11 bases outside the gene matches. The CDR3 totals 14 residues. CDR3 in DNA: TGCGCCAGCAGCTTGGCCCTTTCGACAGGGTTGACTTTCTTT. This translates into CASSLALSTGLTFF.

A few counts support this clonotype. This chain joins TRBV20-1 and TRBJ2-7; D perhaps matches TRBD2 (7 bases). Trimming removed 6 bases from V and 0 bases from J, with 18 bases in between. Germline lookup yields CDR1 DFQATT and CDR2 SNEGSKA (reference sequence). CDR3 size: 15 residues. The CDR3 is CSARYGGLPSYEQYF. Written as DNA, the CDR3 is TGCAGTGCCCGTTACGGGGGGCTGCCCTCCTACGAGCAGTACTTC.

The gene calls are TRBV20-1 and TRBJ2-3; D may be TRBD2 (7 bases). Deletions cut 5 bases from V and 2 bases from J, with 26 bases between. Germline V gives CDR1 DFQATT, CDR2 SNEGSKA (reference sequence). CDR3 length: 18 residues. The CDR3 DNA follows: TGCAGTGCTGGGCCGGGGAGGGGGTCCCCATACCACACAGATACGCAGTATTTT. Its translation is CSAGPGRGSPYHTDTQYF.